The rows below give T cell receptor beta chains drawn from one sample of a study of cytomegalovirus exposure and HLA in healthy donors. Here immunoSEQ multiplex PCR was the method, and the copy in TCRdb shows in-frame clones only, minus some. The table includes roughly 240,000 clones, approximately 87% detected once. What was sequenced was PBMCs. Receptor source: a young man in good health and CMV-seronegative. The CDR3 runs from the conserved cysteine through the conserved F or W. A D gene is named only where the DNA matches it firmly. A clone size is listed for some rows: how often the clone was seen (once, few, many), or a class if it is expanded.

d_gene: TRBD1; v_gene: TRBV10-3; abundance: once; j_gene: TRBJ2-7; CDR3nt: TGTGCCATCAGGGGGGGACAGGGTGGCGAGCAGTACTTC; CDR3aa: CAIRGGQGGEQYF
d_gene: TRBD1; v_gene: TRBV28; abundance: .; j_gene: TRBJ2-2; CDR3nt: TGTGCCAGCACCGAAGGGGGCAGACCGAACACCGGGGAGCTGTTTTTT; CDR3aa: CASTEGGRPNTGELFF
d_gene: TRBD1; v_gene: TRBV5-8; abundance: once; j_gene: TRBJ2-3; CDR3nt: TGTGCCAGCAGTCTTAGACAGGGGGTCAACGCAGATACGCAGTATTTT; CDR3aa: CASSLRQGVNADTQYF
d_gene: TRBD2; v_gene: TRBV4-3; abundance: .; j_gene: TRBJ2-5; CDR3nt: TGCGCCAGTTACTGGGGGGGTGAGGGGCAAGAGACCCAGTACTTC; CDR3aa: CASYWGGEGQETQYF
d_gene: .; v_gene: TRBV6-1; abundance: few; j_gene: TRBJ2-7; CDR3nt: TGTGCCACCAAGTTGGGGGGGCGGACCTACGAGCAGTACTTC; CDR3aa: CATKLGGRTYEQYF
d_gene: TRBD2; v_gene: TRBV9; abundance: .; j_gene: TRBJ2-5; CDR3nt: TGTGCCAGCAGCGTAGGGGATAGCGGGGGGACTCAAGAGACCCAGTACTTC; CDR3aa: CASSVGDSGGTQETQYF
d_gene: .; v_gene: TRBV6-5; abundance: .; j_gene: TRBJ1-4; CDR3nt: TGTGCCAGCAGTTATGAAGAAGAGGCTAATGAAAAACTGTTTTTT; CDR3aa: CASSYEEEANEKLFF
d_gene: TRBD2; v_gene: TRBV7-2; abundance: .; j_gene: TRBJ2-1; CDR3nt: TGTGCCAGCAGCCGGACTAGTAATTTCAATGAGCAGTTCTTC; CDR3aa: CASSRTSNFNEQFF
d_gene: TRBD1; v_gene: TRBV27; abundance: .; j_gene: TRBJ1-2; CDR3nt: TGTGCCAGCAGTTTATCCAGGGGGCTGGGTGGCTACACCTTC; CDR3aa: CASSLSRGLGGYTF
d_gene: .; v_gene: TRBV19; abundance: .; j_gene: TRBJ2-7; CDR3nt: TGTGCCAGTAGTATAGAAGGGAGTGTAGGTGAGCAGTACTTC; CDR3aa: CASSIEGSVGEQYF
d_gene: TRBD1; v_gene: TRBV25-1; abundance: .; j_gene: TRBJ1-6; CDR3nt: TGTGCCAGCAGTGTAACAGGGACAGGTAGCTCCTATAATTCACCCCTCCACTTT; CDR3aa: CASSVTGTGSSYNSPLHF
d_gene: .; v_gene: TRBV2; abundance: few; j_gene: TRBJ1-6; CDR3nt: TGTGCCAGCAGCCCGACAGAAAATTCACCCCTCCACTTT; CDR3aa: CASSPTENSPLHF
d_gene: TRBD1; v_gene: TRBV15; abundance: .; j_gene: TRBJ2-7; CDR3nt: TGTGCCACCAGCACGGGACAGGGTCCCTACGAGCAGTACTTC; CDR3aa: CATSTGQGPYEQYF
d_gene: TRBD1; v_gene: TRBV19; abundance: .; j_gene: TRBJ1-2; CDR3nt: TGTGCCAGCACGACAGGGAGAGAGGGCTATGGCTACACCTTC; CDR3aa: CASTTGREGYGYTF
d_gene: TRBD2; v_gene: TRBV6-5; abundance: once; j_gene: TRBJ2-1; CDR3nt: TGTGCCAGCAGTTATGAGACTAGCGGGAGTCTAGGTGAGCAGTTCTTC; CDR3aa: CASSYETSGSLGEQFF
d_gene: .; v_gene: TRBV7-8; abundance: .; j_gene: TRBJ1-5; CDR3nt: TGTGCCAGCAGCTTGGCTCACGGGAGCAATCAGCCCCAGCATTTT; CDR3aa: CASSLAHGSNQPQHF
d_gene: TRBD1; v_gene: TRBV4-3; abundance: .; j_gene: TRBJ2-7; CDR3nt: TGCGCCAGCAGCCAAGATCGAGGGACAGGTACCTACGAGCAGTACTTC; CDR3aa: CASSQDRGTGTYEQYF
d_gene: TRBD2; v_gene: TRBV9; abundance: .; j_gene: TRBJ2-1; CDR3nt: TGTGCCAGCAGCCCTTTACTAGCGGGGGAGTACAATGAGCAGTTCTTC; CDR3aa: CASSPLLAGEYNEQFF
d_gene: TRBD1; v_gene: TRBV7-2; abundance: .; j_gene: TRBJ2-7; CDR3nt: TGTGCCAGCAGCTTCCTGACAGGGAGCGGACGTTCCTACGAGCAGTACTTC; CDR3aa: CASSFLTGSGRSYEQYF
d_gene: .; v_gene: TRBV21-1; abundance: .; j_gene: TRBJ2-5; CDR3nt: TGTGCCAGCACTACGGACAGGGGCCAAGACCCTCGTCTTAGTCCGGTGGAGACCCAGTACTTC; CDR3aa: CASTTDRGQDPRLSPVETQYF
d_gene: TRBD1; v_gene: TRBV4-3; abundance: .; j_gene: TRBJ2-7; CDR3nt: TGCGCCAGCAGCCAAGTGGCCGGGACAGAGCCCTACGAGCAGTACTTC; CDR3aa: CASSQVAGTEPYEQYF
d_gene: .; v_gene: TRBV2; abundance: .; j_gene: TRBJ2-1; CDR3nt: TGTGCCAGCACTGAATACGGCGGTGAGCAGTTCTTC; CDR3aa: CASTEYGGEQFF
d_gene: .; v_gene: TRBV6-1; abundance: .; j_gene: TRBJ2-5; CDR3nt: TGTGCCAGCAGTACCGGGTTCGGGGGAGAGACCCAGTACTTC; CDR3aa: CASSTGFGGETQYF
d_gene: .; v_gene: TRBV28; abundance: .; j_gene: TRBJ1-1; CDR3nt: TGTGCCAGCAGTTCATATGGGATGGAGGGGACGAGGTGGACTGAAGCTTTCTTT; CDR3aa: CASSSYGMEGTRWTEAFF
d_gene: .; v_gene: TRBV5-1; abundance: .; j_gene: TRBJ2-7; CDR3nt: TGCGCCAGCAGCGGGCGTTACTACGAGCAGTACTTC; CDR3aa: CASSGRYYEQYF
d_gene: .; v_gene: TRBV15; abundance: .; j_gene: TRBJ2-2; CDR3nt: TGTGCCACCAGTCCCGGAGGAACGGGCACCGGGGAGCTGTTTTTT; CDR3aa: CATSPGGTGTGELFF
d_gene: TRBD2; v_gene: TRBV11-2; abundance: .; j_gene: TRBJ2-3; CDR3nt: TGTGCCAGCAGCTTAGGAAGTCTAGCGGGTAGAACAGATACGCAGTATTTT; CDR3aa: CASSLGSLAGRTDTQYF
d_gene: .; v_gene: TRBV15; abundance: .; j_gene: TRBJ1-1; CDR3nt: TGTGCCACCAGCAGAGAGATCACAGGGACGGCTGAAGCTTTCTTT; CDR3aa: CATSREITGTAEAFF